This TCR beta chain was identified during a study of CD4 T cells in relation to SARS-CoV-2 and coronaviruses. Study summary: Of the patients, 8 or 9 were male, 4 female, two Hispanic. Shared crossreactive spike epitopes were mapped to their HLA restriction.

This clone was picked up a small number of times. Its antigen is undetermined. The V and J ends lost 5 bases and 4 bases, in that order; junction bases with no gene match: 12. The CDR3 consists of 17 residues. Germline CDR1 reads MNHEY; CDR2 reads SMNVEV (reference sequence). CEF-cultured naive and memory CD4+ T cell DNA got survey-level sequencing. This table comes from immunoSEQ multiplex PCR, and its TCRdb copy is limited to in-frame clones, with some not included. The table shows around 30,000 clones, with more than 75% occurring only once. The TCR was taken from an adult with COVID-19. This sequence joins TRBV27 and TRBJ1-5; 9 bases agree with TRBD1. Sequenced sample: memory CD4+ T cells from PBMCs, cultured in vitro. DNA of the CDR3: TGTGCCAGCAGTGAAGCCCAGGGACAGGGCCGGAATCAGCCCCAGCATTTT. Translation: CASSEAQGQGRNQPQHF.